Listed here are 5 T cell receptor beta chains from one sample, sequenced in a study of shared clonotypes between healthy human individuals. Positive CCR7 selection of CD45RO-negative cells yielded the naive CD8 cells, and terminally differentiated effector memory CD45RA+ cells were excluded. Sequenced by immunoSEQ multiplex PCR; TCRdb stores in-frame clones only, minus some. The sample gives millions of clones, approximately 94% of which show up once; 0.85% to 1.2% is in the top ten. The sample taken for sequencing was naive CD8+ T cells sorted from blood. The receptors come from a man aged 18 to 29 in good health.

The gene calls are TRBV27 and TRBJ2-2, with TRBD2 matching 8 bases. Germline V gene sequence: CDR1 MNHEY, CDR2 SMNVEV (reference sequence). V was pared by 5 bases and J by 2 bases, with 4 bases of the junction left unmatched. The CDR3 is 15 residues long. DNA for the CDR3: TGTGCCAGCAGTGAGACTAGCGCTAACACCGGGGAGCTGTTTTTT. This codes for CASSETSANTGELFF.

The chain combines TRBV13 with TRBJ1-2; D is possibly TRBD1 (5 bases). This CDR3 region has 16 residues. CDR1 is PRHDT, CDR2 FYEKMQ, per germline (reference sequence). The V end lost 3 bases, the J end lost 3 bases, and 17 bases lay between the germline ends. The CDR3 region has the DNA TGTGCCAGCAGCTTCCGGGACTCCCAACCTTACTATGGCTACACCTTC. Encoded protein: CASSFRDSQPYYGYTF. Combining the CDR3 with reference TRBV13 and TRBJ1-2 gives the whole variable domain AAGVIQSPRHLIKEKRETATLKCYPIPRHDTVYWYQQGPGQDPQFLISFYEKMQSDKGSIPDRFSAQQFSDYHSELNMSSLELGDSALYFCASSFRDSQPYYGYTFGSGTRLTVV.

This clone was counted a single time. This sequence joins TRBV7-6 and TRBJ2-5, with TRBD1 matching over 12 bases. Germline values: CDR1 SGHVS, CDR2 FNYEAQ. This CDR3 region has 16 residues. V lost 6 bases, J lost 1 base, and 6 bases stayed unmatched. The CDR3 loop is CASSPGTGGFQETQYF. In nucleotides, the CDR3 is TGTGCCAGCAGTCCCGGGACAGGGGGCTTCCAAGAGACCCAGTACTTC.

The chain joins TRBV10-3 to TRBJ2-7, with D possibly matching TRBD1 (5 bases). Germline CDR1 reads ENHRY; CDR2 reads SYGVKD. V lost 3 bases, J lost 3 bases, and 9 bases lay in between. The CDR3 has 13 residues. CDR3 in amino acids: CAISDTGDYEQYF. The CDR3 nucleotides read TGTGCCATCAGTGACACAGGAGACTACGAGCAGTACTTC.

As concerns this clone: Other DNA sequences in this specimen translate into the identical CDR3. The V call is TRBV25-1, the J call TRBJ2-3, with D hard to call. The V gene's germline CDR1 is MGHDK and CDR2 SYGVNS. The CDR3 is 14 residues long. V lost 3 bases and J 1 base, leaving 8 bases between the germline ends. Here the CDR3 reads CASSEGRGTDTQYF. Written as DNA, the CDR3 is TGTGCCAGCAGTGAGGGAAGGGGCACAGATACGCAGTATTTT.